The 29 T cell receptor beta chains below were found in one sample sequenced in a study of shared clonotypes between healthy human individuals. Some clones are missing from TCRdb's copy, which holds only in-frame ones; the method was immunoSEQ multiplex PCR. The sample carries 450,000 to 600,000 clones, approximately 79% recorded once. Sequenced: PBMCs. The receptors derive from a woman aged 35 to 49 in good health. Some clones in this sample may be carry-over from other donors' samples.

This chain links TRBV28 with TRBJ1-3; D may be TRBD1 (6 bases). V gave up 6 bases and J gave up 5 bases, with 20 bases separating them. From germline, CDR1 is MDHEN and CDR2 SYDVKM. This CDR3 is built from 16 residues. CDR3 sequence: CASREPGGPSRNTIYF. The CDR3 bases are TGTGCCAGCAGAGAGCCGGGGGGGCCCTCAAGAAACACCATATATTTT.

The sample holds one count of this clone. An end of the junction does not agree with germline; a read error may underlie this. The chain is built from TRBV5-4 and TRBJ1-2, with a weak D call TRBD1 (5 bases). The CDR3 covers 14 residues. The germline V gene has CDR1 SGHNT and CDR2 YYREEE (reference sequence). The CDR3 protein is CASSPSEGYYGYTF. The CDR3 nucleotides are TGCGCCAGCAGCCCTTCGGAGGGGTACTATGGCTACACCTTC. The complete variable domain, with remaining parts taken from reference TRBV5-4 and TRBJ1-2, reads ETGVTQSPTHLIKTRGQQVTLRCSSQSGHNTVSWYQQALGQGPQFIFQYYREEENGRGNFPPRFSGLQFPNYSSELNVNALELDDSALYLCASSPSEGYYGYTFGSGTRLTVV.

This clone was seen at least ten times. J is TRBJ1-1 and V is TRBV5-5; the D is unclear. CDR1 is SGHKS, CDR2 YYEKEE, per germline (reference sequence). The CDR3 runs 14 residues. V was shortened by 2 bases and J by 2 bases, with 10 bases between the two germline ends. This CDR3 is CASSLPFDNTEAFF. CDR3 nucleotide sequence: TGTGCCAGCAGCTTACCATTCGATAACACTGAAGCTTTCTTT.

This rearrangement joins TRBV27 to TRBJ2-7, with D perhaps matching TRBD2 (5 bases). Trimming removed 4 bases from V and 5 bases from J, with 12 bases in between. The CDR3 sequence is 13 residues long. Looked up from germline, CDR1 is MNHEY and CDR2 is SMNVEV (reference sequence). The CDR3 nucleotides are TGTGCCAGCAGTTCCGCTACTAGGAACGAGCAGTACTTC. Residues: CASSSATRNEQYF.

CDR3: CASSFTGRLYEQYF. In DNA, the CDR3 is TGTGCCAGCAGTTTTACCGGGAGGCTCTACGAGCAGTACTTC. The genes are TRBV28 and TRBJ2-7; TRBD2 matches 7 bases. Germline loops: CDR1 MDHEN, CDR2 SYDVKM. This CDR3 is 14 amino acids long. With V trimmed by 3 bases and J by 3 bases, 5 bases remained unmatched. The full variable domain, in which reference TRBV28 and TRBJ2-7 provide the parts outside the CDR3, is DVKVTQSSRYLVKRTGEKVFLECVQDMDHENMFWYRQDPGLGLRLIYFSYDVKMKEKGDIPEGYSVSREKKERFSLILESASTNQTSMYLCASSFTGRLYEQYFGPGTRLTVT.

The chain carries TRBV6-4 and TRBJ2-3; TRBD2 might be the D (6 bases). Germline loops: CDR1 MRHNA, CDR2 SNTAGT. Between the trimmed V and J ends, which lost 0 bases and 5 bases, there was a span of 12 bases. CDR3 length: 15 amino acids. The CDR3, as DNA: TGTGCCAGCAGTGACTCAGGAGGGCTAGGAGATACGCAGTATTTT. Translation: CASSDSGGLGDTQYF.

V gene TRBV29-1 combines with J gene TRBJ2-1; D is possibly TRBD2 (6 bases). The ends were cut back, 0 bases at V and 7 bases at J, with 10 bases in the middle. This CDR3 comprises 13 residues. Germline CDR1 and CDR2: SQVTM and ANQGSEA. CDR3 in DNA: TGCAGCGTTGAAGAATCTAGCGAGAATGAGCAGTTCTTC. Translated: CSVEESSENEQFF.

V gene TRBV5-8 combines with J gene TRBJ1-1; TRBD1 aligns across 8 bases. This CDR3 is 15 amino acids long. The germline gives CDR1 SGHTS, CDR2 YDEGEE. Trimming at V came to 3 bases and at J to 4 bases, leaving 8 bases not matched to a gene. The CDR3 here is CASSYVDRGFTEAFF. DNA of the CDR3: TGTGCCAGCAGCTACGTAGACAGGGGTTTCACTGAAGCTTTCTTT.

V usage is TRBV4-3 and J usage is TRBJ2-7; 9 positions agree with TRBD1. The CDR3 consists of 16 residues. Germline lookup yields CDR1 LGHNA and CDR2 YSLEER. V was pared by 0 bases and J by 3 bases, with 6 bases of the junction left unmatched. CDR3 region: CASSQEVGTGNYEQYF. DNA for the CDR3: TGCGCCAGCAGCCAAGAAGTTGGGACAGGGAACTACGAGCAGTACTTC.

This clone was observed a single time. CDR3: CASSLGPSSYEQYF. In DNA form, the CDR3 reads TGTGCCAGCAGCTTAGGCCCCAGCTCCTACGAGCAGTACTTC. The chain is built from TRBV13 and TRBJ2-7; D remains unclear. The CDR3 has 14 residues. V lost 0 bases and J lost 0, with 6 bases in between. Germline lookup yields CDR1 PRHDT and CDR2 FYEKMQ (reference sequence).

Written as DNA, the CDR3 is TGTGCCAGCAGGGGACAGGGGGTGTTTGAGCAGTACTTC. It yields the protein CASRGQGVFEQYF. The chain employs TRBV6-6 and TRBJ2-7; 11 bases map to TRBD1. With 6 bases clipped from V and 7 bases from J, the junction kept 5 bases outside the gene matches. There are 13 residues in the CDR3. Germline lookup yields CDR1 MNHNY and CDR2 SVGAGI (reference sequence).

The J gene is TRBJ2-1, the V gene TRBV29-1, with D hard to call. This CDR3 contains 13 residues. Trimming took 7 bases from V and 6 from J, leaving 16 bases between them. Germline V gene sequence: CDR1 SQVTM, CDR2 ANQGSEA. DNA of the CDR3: TGCAGCGCCCCAGTTCCGGTGGGCAATGAGCAGTTCTTC. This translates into CSAPVPVGNEQFF.

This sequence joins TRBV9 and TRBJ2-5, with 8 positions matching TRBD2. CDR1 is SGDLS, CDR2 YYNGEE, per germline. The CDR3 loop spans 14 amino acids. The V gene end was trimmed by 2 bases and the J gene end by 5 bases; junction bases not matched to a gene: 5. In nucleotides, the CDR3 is TGTGCCAGCAGCGTCACTAGCGGAGCCGAGACCCAGTACTTC. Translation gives CASSVTSGAETQYF.

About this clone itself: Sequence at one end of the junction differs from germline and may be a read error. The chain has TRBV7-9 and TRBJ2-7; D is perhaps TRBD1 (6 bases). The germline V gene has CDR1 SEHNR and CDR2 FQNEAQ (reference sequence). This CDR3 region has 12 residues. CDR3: CASSPSNRVLHF. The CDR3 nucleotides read TGTGCCAGCAGCCCGAGTAACAGGGTTTTGCACTTC.

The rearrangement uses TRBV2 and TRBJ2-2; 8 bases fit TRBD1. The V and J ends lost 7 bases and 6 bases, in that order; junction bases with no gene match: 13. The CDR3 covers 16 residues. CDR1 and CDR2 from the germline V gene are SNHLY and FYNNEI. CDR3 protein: CASKGVGQGVPGELFF. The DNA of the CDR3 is TGTGCCAGCAAGGGGGTCGGACAGGGTGTCCCCGGGGAGCTGTTTTTT.

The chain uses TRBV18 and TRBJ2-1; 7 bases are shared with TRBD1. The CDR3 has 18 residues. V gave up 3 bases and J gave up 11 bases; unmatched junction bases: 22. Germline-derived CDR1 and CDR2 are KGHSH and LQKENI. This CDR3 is CASSPLRSTGTNQIKQFF. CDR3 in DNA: TGTGCCAGCTCACCCCTGAGATCGACAGGGACAAACCAAATCAAGCAGTTCTTC.

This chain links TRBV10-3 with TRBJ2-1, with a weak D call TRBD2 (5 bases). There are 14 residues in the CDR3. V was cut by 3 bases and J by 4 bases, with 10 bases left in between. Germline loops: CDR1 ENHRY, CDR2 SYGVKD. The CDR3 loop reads CAISDLAGYNEQFF. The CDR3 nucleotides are TGTGCCATCAGTGATTTGGCGGGTTACAATGAGCAGTTCTTC.

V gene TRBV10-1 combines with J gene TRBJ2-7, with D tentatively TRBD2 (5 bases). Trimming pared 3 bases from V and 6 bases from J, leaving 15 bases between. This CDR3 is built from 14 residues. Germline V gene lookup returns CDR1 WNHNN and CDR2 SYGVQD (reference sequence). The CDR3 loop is CASSEGPRGREQYF. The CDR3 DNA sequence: TGCGCCAGCAGTGAAGGGCCGAGAGGGCGCGAGCAGTACTTC.

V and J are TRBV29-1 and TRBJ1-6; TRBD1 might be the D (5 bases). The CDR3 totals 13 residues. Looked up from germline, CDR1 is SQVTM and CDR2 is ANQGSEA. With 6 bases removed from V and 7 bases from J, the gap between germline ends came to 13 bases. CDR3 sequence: CSVRTRGNSPLHF. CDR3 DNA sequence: TGCAGCGTGCGCACAAGGGGCAATTCACCCCTCCACTTT.

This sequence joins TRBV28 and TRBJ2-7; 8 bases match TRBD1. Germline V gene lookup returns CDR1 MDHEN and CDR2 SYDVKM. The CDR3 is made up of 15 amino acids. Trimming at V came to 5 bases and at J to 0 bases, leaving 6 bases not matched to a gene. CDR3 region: CASSPGQGASYEQYF. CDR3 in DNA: TGTGCCAGCAGTCCAGGACAGGGCGCCTCCTACGAGCAGTACTTC.

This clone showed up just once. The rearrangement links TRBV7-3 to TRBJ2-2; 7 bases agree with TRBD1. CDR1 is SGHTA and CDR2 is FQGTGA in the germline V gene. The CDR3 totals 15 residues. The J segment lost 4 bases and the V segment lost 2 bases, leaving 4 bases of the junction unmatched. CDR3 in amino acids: CASSLDRAGTGELFF. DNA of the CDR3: TGTGCCAGCAGCTTAGACAGGGCGGGCACCGGGGAGCTGTTTTTT.

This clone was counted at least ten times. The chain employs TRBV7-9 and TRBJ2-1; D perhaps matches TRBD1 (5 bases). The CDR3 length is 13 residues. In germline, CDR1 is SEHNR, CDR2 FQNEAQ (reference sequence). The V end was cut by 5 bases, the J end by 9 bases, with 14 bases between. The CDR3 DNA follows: TGTGCCAGCAGCCGGCCGGATCAGGGTGAGCAGTTCTTC. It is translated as CASSRPDQGEQFF.

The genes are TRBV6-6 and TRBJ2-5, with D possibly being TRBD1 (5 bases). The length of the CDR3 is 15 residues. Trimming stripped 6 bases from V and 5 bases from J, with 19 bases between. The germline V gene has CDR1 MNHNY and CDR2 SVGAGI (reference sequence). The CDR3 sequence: CASSLPRQFPETQYF. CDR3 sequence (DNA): TGTGCCAGCAGCCTTCCCCGACAGTTCCCCGAGACCCAGTACTTC.

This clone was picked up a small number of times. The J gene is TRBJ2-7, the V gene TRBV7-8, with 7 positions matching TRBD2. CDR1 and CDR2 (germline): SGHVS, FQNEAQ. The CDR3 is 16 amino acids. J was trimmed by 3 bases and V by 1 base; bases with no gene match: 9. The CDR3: CASSLVGGRRDYEQYF. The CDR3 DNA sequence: TGTGCCAGCAGCTTAGTCGGCGGGAGAAGAGACTACGAGCAGTACTTC.

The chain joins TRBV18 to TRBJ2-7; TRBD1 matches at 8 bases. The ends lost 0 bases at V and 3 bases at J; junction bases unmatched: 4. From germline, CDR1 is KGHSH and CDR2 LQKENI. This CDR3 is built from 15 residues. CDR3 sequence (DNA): TGTGCCAGCTCACCACCCGACAGGGGTATCTACGAGCAGTACTTC. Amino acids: CASSPPDRGIYEQYF.

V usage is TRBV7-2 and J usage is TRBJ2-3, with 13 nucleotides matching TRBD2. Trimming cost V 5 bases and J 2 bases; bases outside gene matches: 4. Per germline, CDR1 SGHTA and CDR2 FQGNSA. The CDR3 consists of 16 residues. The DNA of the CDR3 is TGTGCCAGCAGCACGACTAGCGGGAGGTCCACAGATACGCAGTATTTT. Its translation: CASSTTSGRSTDTQYF.

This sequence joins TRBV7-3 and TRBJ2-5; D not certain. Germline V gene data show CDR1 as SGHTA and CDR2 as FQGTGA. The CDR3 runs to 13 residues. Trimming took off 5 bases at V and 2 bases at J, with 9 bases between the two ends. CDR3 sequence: CASSPRAQETQYF. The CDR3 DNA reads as TGTGCCAGCAGCCCTCGGGCGCAAGAGACCCAGTACTTC.

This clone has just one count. This chain's CDR3 is CASIPRPGQGKPEQFF. CDR3 in DNA: TGTGCCAGCATCCCAAGACCGGGACAGGGGAAACCTGAGCAGTTCTTC. The chain links TRBV27 to TRBJ2-1; 10 bases agree with TRBD1. Germline-derived CDR1 and CDR2 are MNHEY and SMNVEV (reference sequence). This CDR3 is 16 amino acids long. J lost 9 bases, V lost 7 bases, and 15 bases had no gene match.

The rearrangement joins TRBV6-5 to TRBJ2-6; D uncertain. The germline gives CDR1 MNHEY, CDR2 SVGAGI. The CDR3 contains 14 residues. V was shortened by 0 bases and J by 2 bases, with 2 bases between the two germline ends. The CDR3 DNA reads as TGTGCCAGCAGTTACTCGACTGGGGCCAACGTCCTGACTTTC. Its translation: CASSYSTGANVLTF.